This TCR beta chain was sequenced during a study of blood T cell repertoires in COVID-19. As for the study in general: PBMCs, B-cell-depleted T cells, or T cells were the source of the cDNA or gDNA that made up the material.

V gave up 8 bases and J gave up 5 bases, with 21 bases separating them. This CDR3 is built from 15 residues. Germline loops: CDR1 LNHDA, CDR2 SQIVND (reference sequence). What the recovered Cohort 3 donors had was two negative PCRs, clearance, or symptom resolution. The protocol was immunoSEQ multiplex PCR, while the TCRdb copy is restricted to in-frame clones and leaves out a portion. In the table there are about 400,000 clones, 87% of which are singletons. This receptor was taken from a woman aged 25-40 years who had recovered from COVID-19. The sequencing sample was made of PBMCs or T cells enriched from blood (not recorded which). The chain couples TRBV19 to TRBJ2-5, with D perhaps TRBD1 (6 bases). The CDR3 loop reads CASSKNRAGKETQYF. CDR3 DNA sequence: TGTGCCAGTTCAAAGAACAGGGCAGGAAAGGAGACCCAGTACTTC.